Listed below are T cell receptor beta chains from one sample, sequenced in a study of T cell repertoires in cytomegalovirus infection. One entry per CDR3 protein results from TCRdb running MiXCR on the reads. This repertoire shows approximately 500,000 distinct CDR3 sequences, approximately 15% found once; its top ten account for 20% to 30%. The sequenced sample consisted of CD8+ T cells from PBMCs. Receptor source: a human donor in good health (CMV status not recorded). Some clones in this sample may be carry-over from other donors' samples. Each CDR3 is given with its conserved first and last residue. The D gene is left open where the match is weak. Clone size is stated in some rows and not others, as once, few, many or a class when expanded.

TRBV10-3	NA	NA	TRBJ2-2	TGTGCCATCAGTGACCCGGGGGGCGACGCGAACACCGGGGAGCTGTTTTTT	CAISDPGGDANTGELFF
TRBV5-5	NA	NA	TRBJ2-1	TGTGCCAGCAGCTCGCGTATTCAGGCTACCCTCAATGAGCAGTTCTTC	CASSSRIQATLNEQFF
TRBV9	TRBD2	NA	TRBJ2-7	TGTGCCAGCAGCGTAGGGGGCGGGAGGGTAAACGAGCAGTACTTC	CASSVGGGRVNEQYF
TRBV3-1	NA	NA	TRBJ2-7	TGTGCCAGCAGCCAAGATAGTCGGGCGGGATCGGGCGAGCAGTACTTC	CASSQDSRAGSGEQYF
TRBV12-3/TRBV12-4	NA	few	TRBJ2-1	TGTGCCAGCAGCCTGGACGTAGCTGCCCGTTATACCAATGAGCAGTTCTTC	CASSLDVAARYTNEQFF
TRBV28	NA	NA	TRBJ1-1	TGTGCCACAAAGGGGGGGCTTGTAAGATCGAACACTGAAGCTTTCTTT	CATKGGLVRSNTEAFF
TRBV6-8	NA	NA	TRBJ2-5	TGTGCCAGCAGTTACCCTCCAGGAGCCCGGGAGACCCAGTACTTC	CASSYPPGARETQYF
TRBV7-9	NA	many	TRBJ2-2	TGTGCCAGCAGCTTTCCGACCACCGGGGAGCTGTTTTTT	CASSFPTTGELFF
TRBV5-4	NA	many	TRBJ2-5	TGTGCCAGCAGCCCAGGACTACCAGGGACCCAGTACTTC	CASSPGLPGTQYF
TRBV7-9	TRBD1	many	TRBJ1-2	TGTGCCAGCACACCAAGGGGGACAGGGCCTAACTATGGCTACACCTTC	CASTPRGTGPNYGYTF
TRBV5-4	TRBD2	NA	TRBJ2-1	TGTGCCAGCAGCTTCCAAGCGGGGGAGCAGTTCTTC	CASSFQAGEQFF
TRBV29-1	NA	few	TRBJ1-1	TGCAGCGTTGTAGGGATCGCTGAAGCTTTCTTT	CSVVGIAEAFF
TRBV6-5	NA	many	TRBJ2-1	TGTGCCAGCGCGGGATCATACAATGAGCAGTTCTTC	CASAGSYNEQFF
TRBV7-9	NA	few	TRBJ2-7	TGTGCCAGCAGCTCCCGGGACACTCATTACGAGCAGTACTTC	CASSSRDTHYEQYF
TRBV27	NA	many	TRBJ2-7	TGTGCCAGCAGTTTATCACCTCCCCCGGACCTCCGACAATACGAGCAGTACTTC	CASSLSPPPDLRQYEQYF
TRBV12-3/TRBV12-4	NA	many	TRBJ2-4	TGTGCCAGCAGTTTTAAGGGCATGATGTACATTCAGTACTTC	CASSFKGMMYIQYF
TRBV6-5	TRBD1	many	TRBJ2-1	TGTGCCAGCAGTCCCCCTATTCCCTCGGGACAGTTCCACAATGAGCAGTTCTTC	CASSPPIPSGQFHNEQFF
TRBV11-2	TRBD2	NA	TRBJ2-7	TGTGCCAGCAGCTTCGGCCCCCAGCGGGAGGACTCCTACGAGCAGTACTTC	CASSFGPQREDSYEQYF
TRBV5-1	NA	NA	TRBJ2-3	TGCGCCAGCAGCCCGGACGGATTTAACACAGATACGCAGTATTTT	CASSPDGFNTDTQYF
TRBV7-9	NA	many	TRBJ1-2	TGTGCCAGCAGCTTAAACCCCCCGGGTGGCTATGGCTACACCTTC	CASSLNPPGGYGYTF
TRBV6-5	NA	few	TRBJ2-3	TGTGCCAGCAGTTATGAGGGGGATACGCAGTATTTT	CASSYEGDTQYF
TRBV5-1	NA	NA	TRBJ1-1	TGCGCCAGCAGCTTCCGGGGCCGGGTACAGAACACTGAAGCTTTCTTT	CASSFRGRVQNTEAFF
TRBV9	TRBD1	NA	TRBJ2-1	TGTGCCAGCAGCGTAGACCGGACAGGGGGAAATGAGCAGTTCTTC	CASSVDRTGGNEQFF
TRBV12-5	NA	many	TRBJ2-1	TGTGCTAGTGCCCCCCGGTCGGGCCCCTACAATGAGCAGTTCTTC	CASAPRSGPYNEQFF
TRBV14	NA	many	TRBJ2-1	TGTGCCAGCAGCCTCCTTTTGTCGGGAACCGACAATGAGCAGTTCTTC	CASSLLLSGTDNEQFF
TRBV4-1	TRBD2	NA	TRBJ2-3	TGCGCCAGCAGCCCGAGACTAGCGGGGTATGGCACAGATACGCAGTATTTT	CASSPRLAGYGTDTQYF
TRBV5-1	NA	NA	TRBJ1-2	TGCGCCAGCAGCTTGGGAACAGGGATATATGGCTACACCTTC	CASSLGTGIYGYTF
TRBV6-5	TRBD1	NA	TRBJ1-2	TGTGCCAGCAGAGGACAGGGGTTCCTTGGCTACACCTTC	CASRGQGFLGYTF
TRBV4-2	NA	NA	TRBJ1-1	TGTGCCAGCAGCCAAGTCTTACAGGGAACCACGGACACTGAAGCTTTCTTT	CASSQVLQGTTDTEAFF
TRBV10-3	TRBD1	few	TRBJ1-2	TGTGCCATCAGTACAGGGGTTAACTATGGCTACACCTTC	CAISTGVNYGYTF
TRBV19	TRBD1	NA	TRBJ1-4	TGTGCCAGTAGGGGCAGGGGGAATGAAAAACTGTTTTTT	CASRGRGNEKLFF
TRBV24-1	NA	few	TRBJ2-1	TGTGCCACCAGTGATGTCGACAATGAGCAGTTCTTC	CATSDVDNEQFF
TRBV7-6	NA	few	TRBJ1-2	TGTGCCAGCAGCCCACCCGGGTCTAACTATGGCTACACCTTC	CASSPPGSNYGYTF
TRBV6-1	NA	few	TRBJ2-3	TGTGCCAGCAGAAAGGCCCCAGATACGCAGTATTTT	CASRKAPDTQYF
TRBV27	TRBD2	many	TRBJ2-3	TGTGCCAGCAGTCGGGGACTAGCGGGAGGCGCGCAGTATTTT	CASSRGLAGGAQYF
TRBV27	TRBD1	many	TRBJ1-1	TGTGCCAGCAGTTCCTACCAGGGGGAAATGAACACTGAAGCTTTCTTT	CASSSYQGEMNTEAFF
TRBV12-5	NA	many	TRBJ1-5	TGTGCTAGTGGTTTGGGGTTGGAACCCCAGCATTTT	CASGLGLEPQHF
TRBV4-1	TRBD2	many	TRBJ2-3	TGCGCCAGCAGCCAAGATGGTCTAGCGGCAATTAGCACAGATACGCAGTATTTT	CASSQDGLAAISTDTQYF
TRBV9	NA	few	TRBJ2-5	TGTGCCAGCAGCCCCCCAGGGACCCAAGAGACCCAGTACTTC	CASSPPGTQETQYF
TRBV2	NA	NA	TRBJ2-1	TGTGCCAGCACAAGTCTAGCAAGCAACAATGAGCAGTTCTTC	CASTSLASNNEQFF
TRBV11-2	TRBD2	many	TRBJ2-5	TGTGCCAGCAGCTTTTACACCGGGACTAGCGGACAAGAGACCCAGTACTTC	CASSFYTGTSGQETQYF
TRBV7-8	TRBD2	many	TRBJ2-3	TGTGCCAGCAGCTTAGCCCGATTGACTAGCGGGAGGGGCCATGTTGGCCGGGATACGCAGTATTTT	CASSLARLTSGRGHVGRDTQYF
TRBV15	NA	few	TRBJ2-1	TGTGCCACCAGCAATCAGGCAAGCTCCTACAATGAGCAGTTCTTC	CATSNQASSYNEQFF
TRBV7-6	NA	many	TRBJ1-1	TGTGCCAGCAGCTCGACGCGCATGAACACTGAAGCTTTCTTT	CASSSTRMNTEAFF
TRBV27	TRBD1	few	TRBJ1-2	TGTGCCAGCAGTTTACCGGGACAGAGGGGCTACACCTTC	CASSLPGQRGYTF